This is a list of T cell receptor beta chains from one sample in a study of blood T cell repertoires in COVID-19. The repertoire was sequenced with immunoSEQ multiplex PCR; TCRdb's copy has only in-frame clones and lacks some. This table has around 190,000 clones, around 84% appearing once. The specimen was peripheral blood. These receptors were obtained from a human donor in a cohort sampled during active COVID-19. Both conserved end residues are part of each CDR3. The D gene is left open where the match is weak. Clone size, where shown, is once, few, many, or a class for clones that have expanded.

>TRBD1|TRBV19|.|TRBJ1-1
CASSIPRRTGGITEAFF
TGTGCCAGTAGTATTCCCCGAAGGACAGGGGGCATCACTGAAGCTTTCTTT
>TRBD2|TRBV27|.|TRBJ2-1
CASTEHSGSSYNEQFF
TGTGCCAGCACCGAACATAGCGGGAGCTCCTACAATGAGCAGTTCTTC
>TRBD1|TRBV5-3|.|TRBJ1-2
CARSLTDRAAGGYTF
TGTGCCAGAAGCTTAACGGACAGGGCGGCCGGCGGCTACACCTTC
>.|TRBV18|.|TRBJ1-1
CASSLSAGLVTEAFF
TGTGCCAGCTCACTCTCGGCGGGGCTGGTCACTGAAGCTTTCTTT
>TRBD2|TRBV18|.|TRBJ2-5
CASSPRAGLQETQYF
TGTGCCAGCTCACCAAGAGCGGGACTCCAAGAGACCCAGTACTTC
>TRBD1|TRBV6-1|.|TRBJ2-3
CASSEGTGVSDTQYF
TGTGCCAGCAGTGAAGGGACAGGAGTTTCAGATACGCAGTATTTT
>.|TRBV4-1|few|TRBJ1-5
CASSRDDDGNQPQHF
TGCGCCAGCAGCCGAGACGACGACGGGAATCAGCCCCAGCATTTT
>TRBD2|TRBV7-8|.|TRBJ2-1
CASSPLAGGPRNEQFF
TGTGCCAGCAGCCCGCTAGCGGGAGGGCCAAGGAATGAGCAGTTCTTC
>.|TRBV20-1|.|TRBJ1-2
CSATGGYGYTF
TGCAGTGCTACCGGGGGCTATGGCTACACCTTC
>TRBD1|TRBV30|.|TRBJ2-7
CAWGQGASYEQYF
TGTGCCTGGGGACAGGGGGCGTCCTACGAGCAGTACTTC
>.|TRBV21-1|.|TRBJ2-1
CASSKEGTKQANEQFF
TGTGCCAGCAGCAAAGAAGGGACAAAACAAGCAAATGAGCAGTTCTTC
>TRBD2|TRBV28|few|TRBJ2-7
CASTIGGITYEQYF
TGTGCCAGCACCATCGGGGGGATTACCTACGAGCAGTACTTC
>TRBD2|TRBV7-9|.|TRBJ2-1
CASSLDAGRPLSYNEQFF
TGTGCCAGCAGCTTAGATGCCGGGAGGCCCCTCTCCTACAATGAGCAGTTCTTC
>.|TRBV9|once|TRBJ2-1
CASSRQGYNEQFF
TGTGCCAGCAGCAGGCAGGGATACAATGAGCAGTTCTTC
>TRBD1|TRBV28|.|TRBJ1-6
CASRPTGGFDSPLHF
TGTGCCAGCAGACCGACAGGGGGCTTCGACTCACCCCTCCACTTT
>.|TRBV19|.|TRBJ2-1
CASSIEGRAPILEQFF
TGTGCCAGTAGTATAGAGGGCAGGGCTCCGATTCTGGAGCAGTTCTTC
>TRBD1|TRBV19|.|TRBJ2-6
CASSISGTGFSGANVLTF
TGTGCCAGTAGTATCTCCGGGACAGGGTTCTCTGGGGCCAACGTCCTGACTTTC
>.|TRBV4-2|.|TRBJ2-7
CASSQDEGGTYEQYF
TGTGCCAGCAGCCAAGATGAGGGCGGGACCTACGAGCAGTACTTC
>.|TRBV27|.|TRBJ1-5
CASSTGLRNQPQHF
TGTGCCAGCAGTACAGGGCTAAGAAATCAGCCCCAGCATTTT
>.|TRBV28|.|TRBJ1-1
CASKPLQVIAEAFF
TGTGCCAGCAAACCCCTACAGGTAATTGCTGAAGCTTTCTTT
>TRBD1|TRBV5-1|once|TRBJ2-2
CASSWGQGTGELFF
TGCGCCAGCAGCTGGGGACAGGGCACCGGGGAGCTGTTTTTT
>.|TRBV27|.|TRBJ2-3
CASRRSGSTDTQYF
TGTGCCAGCAGGAGAAGCGGGAGCACAGATACGCAGTATTTT
>.|TRBV6-6|.|TRBJ2-5
CASSYFGAGETQYF
TGTGCCAGCAGTTACTTTGGGGCGGGGGAGACCCAGTACTTC